This T cell receptor beta chain was sequenced in a study of blood T cell repertoires in COVID-19. In the study overall: The United States, Italy and Spain were the sources of the acute and convalescent COVID-19 samples.

The CDR3 contains 16 residues. With 8 bases clipped from V and 4 bases from J, the junction kept 8 bases outside the gene matches. Germline V CDR1 and CDR2: SGHVS, FQNEAQ. TCRdb's table, derived via immunoSEQ multiplex PCR, lists solely in-frame clones and lacks some. Here the sample spans 90,000 or so clones, 75% to 90% being singletons. This clone was detected many times. This chain uses TRBV7-8 with TRBJ2-7; the match to TRBD2 covers 16 bases. The receptor was isolated from a woman older than 75 with active COVID-19. Specimen: peripheral blood. The CDR3 loop is CASGIGTSGRGYEQYF. The CDR3 nucleotides read TGTGCCAGCGGCATAGGGACTAGCGGGAGGGGGTACGAGCAGTACTTC.